This T cell receptor beta chain was documented in a study of shared clonotypes between healthy human individuals. CD45RO-negative CD8 cells positively selected for CCR7 made up the naive population, which excluded terminally differentiated effector memory CD45RA+ cells. Measured with immunoSEQ multiplex PCR; TCRdb has only the in-frame clones, and not every one. Found here are over 2,000,000 clones, around 93% of them singletons; the top ten hold around 1.7%. CDR1 and CDR2 (germline): WSHSY, SAAADI. The V and J ends lost 3 bases and 3 bases respectively, with 2 bases between them. This CDR3 is built from 11 residues.

The material sequenced was naive CD8+ T cells from PBMCs. This sequence originates from a man between 18 and 35 years old in good health. Some clones in this sample may be carry-over from other donors' samples. The chain recombines TRBV10-2 with TRBJ1-1; no firm D call. Here the CDR3 reads CASSEYTEAFF. DNA for the CDR3: TGCGCCAGCAGTGAATACACTGAAGCTTTCTTT.